These T cell receptor beta chains were read from a single sample in a study of shared clonotypes between healthy human individuals. Method: immunoSEQ multiplex PCR; TCRdb's copy keeps in-frame clones and lacks some. Among approximately 2.5 million clones listed, roughly nine tenths were seen once. The material sequenced was naive CD4+ T cells sorted from blood. The source of these receptors is a man aged 18 to 29 in good health. Both conserved end residues are part of each CDR3. The D gene is left open where the match is weak. Some rows have no size entry. The others give once, few or many, or a class for an expanded clone.

j_call | d_call | v_call | clone_size | cdr3_aa | cdr3_nt
TRBJ2-7 | NA | TRBV5-1 | NA | CASSLGHGIYEQYF | TGCGCCAGCAGCTTGGGCCACGGGATCTACGAGCAGTACTTC
TRBJ1-5 | NA | TRBV12-2 | NA | CASRLSWTGNLCGDQPQHF | TGTGCAAGTCGCTTATCGTGGACAGGGAATTTGTGTGGGGATCAGCCCCAGCATTTT
TRBJ2-7 | NA | TRBV6-1 | NA | CASSVARDAYEQYF | TGTGCCAGCAGTGTGGCCAGAGATGCCTACGAGCAGTACTTC
TRBJ2-2 | TRBD2 | TRBV7-9 | NA | CASSSGLAGPFTGELFF | TGTGCCAGCAGCTCTGGACTAGCGGGGCCCTTCACCGGGGAGCTGTTTTTT
TRBJ2-5 | TRBD2 | TRBV10-2 | NA | CASSESMRGGRETQYF | TGCGCCAGCAGTGAGTCGATGCGGGGGGGTAGGGAGACCCAGTACTTC
TRBJ1-2 | TRBD1 | TRBV18 | NA | CASSPGQGAAGYTF | TGTGCCAGCTCACCCGGGCAGGGGGCCGCTGGCTACACCTTC
TRBJ2-7 | NA | TRBV9 | NA | CASSVEVGPYEQYF | TGTGCCAGCAGCGTAGAGGTTGGACCCTACGAGCAGTACTTC
TRBJ1-5 | TRBD1 | TRBV27 | NA | CASRTPGTDSNQPQHF | TGTGCCAGCAGAACTCCCGGGACAGATAGCAATCAGCCCCAGCATTTT
TRBJ1-2 | NA | TRBV7-2 | NA | CASSLEPSGLLVGYTF | TGTGCCAGCAGCTTAGAACCGTCGGGACTCCTAGTTGGCTACACCTTC
TRBJ2-5 | NA | TRBV10-3 | NA | CAISALAVETQYF | TGTGCCATCAGTGCCCTTGCGGTGGAGACCCAGTACTTC
TRBJ2-7 | NA | TRBV6-5 | NA | CASSYSISGRGHEQYF | TGTGCCAGCAGTTACTCAATCTCCGGCAGGGGTCACGAGCAGTACTTC
TRBJ2-3 | TRBD2 | TRBV7-9 | NA | CASSGRLARSTDTQYF | TGTGCCAGCAGCGGCAGACTAGCACGAAGCACAGATACGCAGTATTTT
TRBJ1-5 | TRBD1 | TRBV5-6 | NA | CASSQRTGANQPQHF | TGTGCCAGCAGCCAAAGGACAGGGGCGAATCAGCCCCAGCATTTT
TRBJ1-2 | TRBD1 | TRBV5-5 | NA | CASSGPGTGNYGYTF | TGTGCCAGCAGCGGTCCCGGGACAGGAAACTATGGCTACACCTTC
TRBJ1-2 | TRBD1 | TRBV6-5 | NA | CASSYWGQGNYGYTF | TGTGCCAGCAGTTACTGGGGACAGGGTAACTATGGCTACACCTTC
TRBJ1-5 | TRBD1 | TRBV6-5 | NA | CASSSSRDRQPQHF | TGTGCCAGCAGTTCGTCCCGGGACAGACAGCCCCAGCATTTT
TRBJ2-3 | TRBD1 | TRBV14 | once | CASSNDRGQDTQYF | TGTGCCAGCAGCAATGACAGGGGGCAAGATACGCAGTATTTT
TRBJ2-7 | NA | TRBV7-2 | NA | CASSLGESGSYEQYF | TGTGCCAGCAGCTTAGGGGAGTCGGGCTCCTACGAGCAGTACTTC
TRBJ1-1 | NA | TRBV11-3 | once | CASSSTVGNTEAFF | TGTGCCAGCAGCTCTACGGTTGGGAACACTGAAGCTTTCTTT
TRBJ1-6 | NA | TRBV6-7 | NA | CASTQPSDSPLHF | TGTGCCAGCACCCAACCAAGTGATTCACCCCTCCACTTT
TRBJ2-3 | NA | TRBV10-3 | once | CAISDRADTQYF | TGTGCCATCAGTGACAGGGCAGATACGCAGTATTTT
TRBJ1-3 | NA | TRBV5-6 | NA | CASSLKGSGTGNTIYF | TGTGCCAGCAGCCTGAAGGGGTCAGGGACGGGAAACACCATATATTTT
TRBJ1-1 | TRBD1 | TRBV28 | NA | CAGGGITEAFF | TGTGCCGGAGGGGGCATCACTGAAGCTTTCTTT
TRBJ2-7 | NA | TRBV5-1 | NA | CASSLVRDGAYEQYF | TGCGCCAGCAGCTTGGTTCGGGACGGGGCCTACGAGCAGTACTTC
TRBJ2-5 | NA | TRBV11-2 | NA | CASSLDPAGLETQYF | TGTGCCAGCAGCTTAGATCCCGCAGGGTTAGAGACCCAGTACTTC
TRBJ2-3 | NA | TRBV7-2 | NA | CASSFKPGLFTDTQYF | TGTGCCAGCAGCTTCAAGCCCGGACTCTTCACAGATACGCAGTATTTT
TRBJ2-3 | NA | TRBV5-4 | NA | CASKRQGGTDTQYF | TGTGCCAGCAAGAGGCAGGGAGGTACAGATACGCAGTATTTT
TRBJ1-2 | NA | TRBV6-5 | NA | CASSSRGGNPGYTF | TGTGCCAGCAGTTCCAGGGGCGGTAATCCTGGCTACACCTTC
TRBJ1-3 | NA | TRBV5-1 | NA | CASSYTVGGPIYF | TGCGCCAGCAGCTATACCGTTGGAGGGCCCATATATTTT
TRBJ1-5 | TRBD1 | TRBV10-3 | NA | CAIRGTGTNQPQHF | TGTGCCATCAGAGGGACAGGGACTAATCAGCCCCAGCATTTT
TRBJ2-3 | NA | TRBV19 | NA | CASTETWGLTDTQYF | TGTGCCAGTACGGAGACCTGGGGTCTTACAGATACGCAGTATTTT
TRBJ1-5 | NA | TRBV6-5 | NA | CASSSRVGQPQHF | TGTGCCAGCAGTTCCAGGGTGGGACAGCCCCAGCATTTT
TRBJ2-3 | TRBD2 | TRBV18 | once | CASSQTSGVTDTQYF | TGTGCCAGCTCACAAACTAGCGGGGTAACAGATACGCAGTATTTT
TRBJ1-1 | TRBD1 | TRBV28 | NA | CASRDRMNTEAFF | TGTGCCAGCCGGGACAGGATGAACACTGAAGCTTTCTTT
TRBJ2-7 | TRBD1 | TRBV6-5 | NA | CASSYRGQGASEQYF | TGTGCCAGCAGTTACCGGGGACAGGGGGCGAGTGAGCAGTACTTC
TRBJ2-5 | NA | TRBV4-1 | NA | CASRPLGDYQETQYF | TGCGCCAGCAGACCCCTGGGGGACTACCAAGAGACCCAGTACTTC
TRBJ2-7 | NA | TRBV19 | NA | CASAPRDPGNYEQYF | TGTGCCAGCGCTCCGAGGGACCCCGGGAACTACGAGCAGTACTTC
TRBJ2-2 | NA | TRBV7-2 | NA | CASSPEKGYTGELFF | TGTGCCAGCAGCCCAGAGAAAGGGTACACCGGGGAGCTGTTTTTT
TRBJ2-5 | NA | TRBV5-1 | once | CASSYRVGGQETQYF | TGCGCCAGCAGCTACCGGGTGGGGGGCCAAGAGACCCAGTACTTC
TRBJ2-7 | NA | TRBV28 | NA | CASTTEWTSGQYF | TGTGCCAGCACCACTGAGTGGACCTCAGGGCAGTACTTC
TRBJ2-5 | NA | TRBV6-5 | NA | CASSYSLWGETQYF | TGTGCCAGCAGTTACTCCCTCTGGGGTGAGACCCAGTACTTC